Detailed here is one T cell receptor (beta chain). Its antigen remains unknown. CDR1 is MNHEY, CDR2 SVGEGT, per germline. J lost 4 bases, V lost 2 bases, and 4 bases had no gene match. This CDR3 has 15 residues. The sample comes from a study of T cell responses to AZD1222 COVID-19 vaccine. General study findings and limits: Donors were largely white British and mainly female; clonal diversity was possibly underestimated. Of spike-specific TCRs, nearly half reportedly target regions left unmutated in variants.

Using immunoSEQ multiplex PCR, the repertoire was profiled, and TCRdb retains in-frame clones only, with some absent. The sample records some 31,000 clones, 75% to 85% being singletons. The receptor comes from an adult who received the AZD1222 COVID-19 vaccine. The genes are TRBV6-2 or TRBV6-3 and TRBJ2-4, with 8 bases matching TRBD1. The sequences come from peripheral blood, collected 28 days after the second AZD1222 dose. For the CDR3, the DNA is TGTGCCAGCAGTTACCGGGGACAGGTAAAAAACATTCAGTACTTC. Translated: CASSYRGQVKNIQYF.